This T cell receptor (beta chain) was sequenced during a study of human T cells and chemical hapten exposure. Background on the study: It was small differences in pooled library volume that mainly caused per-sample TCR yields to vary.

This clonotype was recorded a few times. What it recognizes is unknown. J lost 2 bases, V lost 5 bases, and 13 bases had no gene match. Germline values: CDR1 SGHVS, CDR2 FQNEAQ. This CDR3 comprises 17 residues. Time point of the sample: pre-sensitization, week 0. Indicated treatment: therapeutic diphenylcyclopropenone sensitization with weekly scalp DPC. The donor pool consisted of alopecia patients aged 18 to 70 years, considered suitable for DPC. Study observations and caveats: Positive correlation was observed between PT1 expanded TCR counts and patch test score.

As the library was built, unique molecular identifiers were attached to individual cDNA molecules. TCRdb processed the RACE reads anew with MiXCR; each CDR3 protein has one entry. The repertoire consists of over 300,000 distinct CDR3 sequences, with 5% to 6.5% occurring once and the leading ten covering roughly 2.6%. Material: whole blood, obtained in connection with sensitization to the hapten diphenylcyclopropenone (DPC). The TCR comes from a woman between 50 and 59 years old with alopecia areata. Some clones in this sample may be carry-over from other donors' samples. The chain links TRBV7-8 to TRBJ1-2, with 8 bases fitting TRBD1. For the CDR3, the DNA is TGTGCCAGCAGCCCTGGGGCCTCAGGGGGCAGGAACTATGGCTACACCTTC. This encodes CASSPGASGGRNYGYTF. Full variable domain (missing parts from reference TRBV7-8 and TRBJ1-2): GAGVSQSPRYKVAKRGQDVALRCDPISGHVSLFWYQQALGQGPEFLTYFQNEAQLDKSGLPSDRFFAERPEGSVSTLKIQRTQQEDSAVYLCASSPGASGGRNYGYTFGSGTRLTVV.